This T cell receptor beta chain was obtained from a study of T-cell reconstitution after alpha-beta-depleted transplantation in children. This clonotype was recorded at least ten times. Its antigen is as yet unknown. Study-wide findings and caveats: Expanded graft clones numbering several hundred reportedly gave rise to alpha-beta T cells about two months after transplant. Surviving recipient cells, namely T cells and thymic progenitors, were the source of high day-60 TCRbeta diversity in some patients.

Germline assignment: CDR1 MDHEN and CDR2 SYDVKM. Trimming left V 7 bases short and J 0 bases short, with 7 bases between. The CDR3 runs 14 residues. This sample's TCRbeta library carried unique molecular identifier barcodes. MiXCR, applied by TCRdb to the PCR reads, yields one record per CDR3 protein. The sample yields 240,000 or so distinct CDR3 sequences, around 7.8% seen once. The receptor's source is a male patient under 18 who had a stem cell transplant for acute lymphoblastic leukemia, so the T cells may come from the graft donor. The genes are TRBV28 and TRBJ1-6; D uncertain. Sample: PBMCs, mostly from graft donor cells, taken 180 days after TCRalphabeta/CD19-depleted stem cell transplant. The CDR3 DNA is TGTGCCAGCAAGAGTAGCTCCTATAATTCACCCCTCCACTTT. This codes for CASKSSSYNSPLHF.